This entry lists 31 T cell receptor beta chains sequenced from one sample in a study of identical twins. In TCRdb, the 5' RACE reads were re-called with MiXCR into one record per CDR3 protein. The sample contains roughly 1,500,000 distinct CDR3 sequences, about 32% of which appear only once. Sequences were obtained from cord blood. Every receptor here comes from a newborn girl in good health.

This clonotype was counted only a few times. V usage is TRBV7-2 and J usage is TRBJ2-7; D is perhaps TRBD1 (6 bases). The V and J ends lost 2 bases and 10 bases respectively, with 18 bases between them. The germline V gene has CDR1 SGHTA and CDR2 FQGNSA. The CDR3 length is 14 residues. The CDR3 bases are TGTGCCAGCAGCTTAATAAATGGTCAGGGGAATCAGTACTTC. Encoded protein: CASSLINGQGNQYF.

The chain employs TRBV12-5 and TRBJ1-2; 9 bases align to TRBD1. J lost 1 base, V lost 6 bases, and 9 bases had no gene match. Germline CDR1 reads LGHNT; CDR2 reads FRNRAP. The CDR3 extends over 16 amino acids. In nucleotides, the CDR3 is TGTGCTAGTGGACTTGCTCGGGACAGGGTTAACTATGGCTACACCTTC. Protein sequence: CASGLARDRVNYGYTF.

About this clonotype itself: A much larger clonotype is one base distant, so this may be a read error. This chain connects TRBV12-3 or TRBV12-4 to TRBJ1-2; possible D gene TRBD1, 5 bases. Trimming cost V 3 bases and J 2 bases, with 13 bases left between them. The CDR3 contains 15 residues. This chain's CDR3 is CASSFERQGNYGYTF. The CDR3 DNA follows: TGTGCCAGCAGTTTTGAAAGGCAGGGCAACTATGGCTACACCTTC.

The rearrangement uses TRBV9 and TRBJ2-5; 8 nucleotides align to TRBD2. This CDR3 comprises 17 residues. After removal of 2 bases from V and 11 bases from J, the junction contained 20 bases not matched to a gene. Germline V gene lookup returns CDR1 SGDLS and CDR2 YYNGEE. DNA of the CDR3: TGTGCCAGCAGCGTCAATCTAGGAGGGACTAGGAGGAATGAGCAGTACTTC. Its translation: CASSVNLGGTRRNEQYF. Based on the CDR3 plus reference TRBV9 and TRBJ2-5, the full variable domain is DSGVTQTPKHLITATGQRVTLRCSPRSGDLSVYWYQQSLDQGLQFLIQYYNGEERAKGNILERFSAQQFPDLHSELNLSSLELGDSALYFCASSVNLGGTRRNEQYFGPGTRLLVL.

In its sample, this clonotype was seen a few times. The chain links TRBV4-2 to TRBJ2-1; the D gene could be TRBD1 or TRBD2 (6 bases each). The J call is uncertain, as TRBJ2-7 better fits the DNA end. Germline loops: CDR1 LGHNA, CDR2 YNFKEQ. The CDR3 runs 14 residues. CDR3 DNA sequence: TGTGCCAGCAGCCCCGTGAGAGGGGGGAATGAGCAGTACTTC. Residues: CASSPVRGGNEQYF.

Only one count was recorded for this clonotype. The chain has TRBV7-2 and TRBJ1-5; 7 positions agree with TRBD1. The germline gives CDR1 SGHTA, CDR2 FQGNSA. The CDR3 consists of 16 residues. With 5 bases clipped from V and 2 bases from J, the junction kept 9 bases outside the gene matches. The CDR3: CASSPHVGTGNQPQHF. CDR3 DNA: TGTGCCAGCAGCCCCCATGTGGGGACAGGCAATCAGCCCCAGCATTTT. The full variable domain, with the rest looked up from reference TRBV7-2 and TRBJ1-5, is GAGVSQSPSNKVTEKGKDVELRCDPISGHTALYWYRQSLGQGLEFLIYFQGNSAPDKSGLPSDRFSAERTGGSVSTLTIQRTQQEDSAVYLCASSPHVGTGNQPQHFGDGTRLSIL.

The chain uses TRBV12-3 or TRBV12-4 and TRBJ2-1; 12 bases fit TRBD2. The closer fit of TRBJ2-7 to the DNA end suggests the J call may be wrong. The CDR3 is 16 amino acids. The CDR3 reads CASSHRTSGVYNEQYF. The CDR3 DNA follows: TGTGCCAGCAGCCACCGGACTAGCGGGGTCTACAATGAGCAGTACTTC.

The rearrangement links TRBV9 to TRBJ2-6; TRBD1 is a possible D gene (5 bases). The CDR3 loop spans 18 amino acids. V was cut by 1 base and J by 0 bases, with 14 bases left in between. Germline CDR1 and CDR2: SGDLS and YYNGEE. In DNA, the CDR3 is TGTGCCAGCAGCGTACAGGCCAGGGCCAACTCTGGGGCCAACGTCCTGACTTTC. Amino acids: CASSVQARANSGANVLTF.

This clonotype showed up just a few times. J is TRBJ2-3 and V is TRBV6-2 or TRBV6-3, with D maybe TRBD2 (5 bases). The V gene lost 0 bases and the J gene lost 9 bases, with 10 bases spanning the gap. The CDR3 totals 13 residues. In germline, CDR1 is MNHEY, CDR2 SVGEGT. CDR3 sequence: CASSYSVLGTQYF. The CDR3 DNA reads as TGTGCCAGCAGTTACTCAGTACTAGGAACGCAGTATTTT.

This clonotype was seen a handful of times. The CDR3 protein is CASSLVIGEVDGYTF. In DNA form, the CDR3 reads TGTGCCAGCAGCTTAGTAATCGGGGAGGTAGATGGCTACACCTTC. The chain recombines TRBV11-2 with TRBJ1-2; no reliable D call. From germline, CDR1 is SGHAT and CDR2 FQNNGV. The CDR3 loop spans 15 amino acids. V lost 1 base to trimming and J lost 6 bases, with 15 bases between them. The whole variable domain, remainder taken from reference TRBV11-2 and TRBJ1-2, is EAGVAQSPRYKIIEKRQSVAFWCNPISGHATLYWYQQILGQGPKLLIQFQNNGVVDDSQLPKDRFSAERLKGVDSTLKIQPAKLEDSAVYLCASSLVIGEVDGYTFGSGTRLTVV.

This clonotype was seen more than once but under ten times. CDR3 amino acids: CASSPGRYSGANVLTF. The CDR3 coding sequence is TGTGCCAGCAGCCCAGGGCGGTACTCTGGGGCCAACGTCCTGACTTTC. The chain has TRBV13 and TRBJ2-6; tentatively, D is TRBD1 (5 bases). The CDR3 runs to 16 residues. The V gene lost 5 bases and the J gene lost 0 bases, with 11 bases spanning the gap. Germline V gene lookup returns CDR1 PRHDT and CDR2 FYEKMQ (reference sequence).

This sequence joins TRBV5-5 and TRBJ1-1; possibly TRBD1 for D (6 bases). Per the germline V gene, CDR1 is SGHKS and CDR2 is YYEKEE (reference sequence). V was cut by 1 base and J by 4 bases, with 11 bases left in between. This CDR3 has 14 amino acids. The CDR3, as DNA: TGTGCCAGCAGCTTGCACAGGGAGGTCACTGAAGCTTTCTTT. This encodes CASSLHREVTEAFF.

The genes are TRBV20-1 and TRBJ2-7, with 11 bases that match TRBD2. The germline gives CDR1 DFQATT, CDR2 SNEGSKA (reference sequence). This CDR3 has 14 amino acids. V shed 3 bases, J shed 3 bases, and the junction held 4 bases outside the gene matches. The CDR3 region is CSASWGTSGYEQYV. CDR3 bases: TGCAGTGCTAGTTGGGGGACTAGCGGCTACGAGCAGTACGTC.

The J gene is TRBJ1-1, the V gene TRBV27, with 10 positions matching TRBD1. V dropped 1 base and J dropped 4; count of bases not matched to a gene: 6. Per germline, CDR1 MNHEY and CDR2 SMNVEV (reference sequence). The CDR3 is 16 amino acids. This CDR3 is CASSLWDRGEGTEAFF. The CDR3 nucleotides are TGTGCCAGCAGTTTATGGGACAGGGGAGAGGGCACTGAAGCTTTCTTT.

This clonotype has at least ten counts. The chain employs TRBV7-9 and TRBJ2-1; 10 bases line up with TRBD2. J gave up 6 bases and V 2 bases, and 4 bases lay outside the gene matches. The germline gives CDR1 SEHNR, CDR2 FQNEAQ (reference sequence). This CDR3 comprises 15 residues. CDR3 protein: CASSLIASGSNEQFF. For the CDR3, the DNA is TGTGCCAGCAGCTTAATCGCTAGCGGGAGCAATGAGCAGTTCTTC.

This clonotype showed up just once. The chain carries TRBV29-1 and TRBJ2-7; TRBD2 is a possible D gene (6 bases). CDR1 is SQVTM and CDR2 is ANQGSEA in the germline V gene. The CDR3 has 16 amino acids. Deletions cut 1 base from V and 3 bases from J, with 19 bases between. The CDR3 reads CSVEGAPDGSNYEQYF. CDR3 in DNA: TGCAGCGTTGAAGGGGCCCCAGACGGGAGCAACTACGAGCAGTACTTC.

This clonotype was counted only a few times. The chain is built from TRBV27 and TRBJ2-1, with TRBD1 matching over 8 bases. Germline CDR1 reads MNHEY; CDR2 reads SMNVEV (reference sequence). The CDR3 covers 15 residues. V dropped 7 bases and J dropped 4; count of bases not matched to a gene: 9. CDR3 amino acids: CASISGQGKYNEQFF. The CDR3 region has the DNA TGTGCCAGCATCTCAGGACAGGGTAAATACAATGAGCAGTTCTTC.

Only a few counts were recorded for this clonotype. The chain combines TRBV19 with TRBJ1-5; D possibly corresponds to TRBD1 (6 bases). The CDR3 is made up of 16 amino acids. V lost 5 bases to trimming and J lost 1 base, with 15 bases between them. The V gene's germline CDR1 is LNHDA and CDR2 SQIVND (reference sequence). DNA for the CDR3: TGTGCCAGTAGTGGGTTGGGGGCGAGGAGCAATCAGCCCCAGCATTTT. This translates into CASSGLGARSNQPQHF.

In its sample, this clonotype was seen a few times. This chain links TRBV27 with TRBJ1-2, with TRBD1 as a possible D gene (6 bases). The CDR3 is 13 residues long. Germline CDR1 MNHEY, CDR2 SMNVEV (reference sequence). Trimming shortened V by 7 bases and J by 5 bases, and 14 bases separated the two germline ends. The CDR3 sequence is CASKKTGSYGYTF. The CDR3 nucleotides read TGTGCCAGCAAAAAAACAGGGTCATATGGCTACACCTTC.

This clonotype was detected many times. This chain uses TRBV11-2 with TRBJ2-7; D unclear. CDR1 SGHAT and CDR2 FQNNGV come from the germline V gene. The CDR3 is 13 amino acids. The V end lost 2 bases, the J end lost 3 bases, and 8 bases lay between the germline ends. CDR3 sequence (DNA): TGTGCCAGCAGCTTAAACGGATTCTACGAGCAGTACTTC. Amino acid sequence: CASSLNGFYEQYF.

The rearrangement joins TRBV20-1 to TRBJ2-5; D may correspond to TRBD1 or TRBD2 (6 bases each). The CDR3 runs 14 residues. V was shortened by 0 bases and J by 5 bases, with 13 bases between the two germline ends. Germline CDR1 and CDR2: DFQATT and SNEGSKA (reference sequence). CDR3: CSARDSGATETQYF. In nucleotides, the CDR3 is TGCAGTGCTAGAGATTCGGGGGCAACCGAGACCCAGTACTTC.

There are a few counts of this clonotype. The rearrangement uses TRBV7-9 and TRBJ2-1; possibly TRBD1 for D (5 bases). Near its end, the DNA agrees better with TRBJ2-7, so the J call may be wrong. The V gene's germline CDR1 is SEHNR and CDR2 FQNEAQ (reference sequence). The CDR3 spans 16 residues. CDR3: CASSTRTLSSYNEQYF. The CDR3 DNA reads TGTGCCAGCAGCACCCGGACACTGAGCTCCTACAATGAGCAGTACTTC.

The table lists this clonotype with a few counts. The rearrangement uses TRBV20-1 and TRBJ2-3; D gene unclear. V lost 4 bases, J lost 2 bases, and 7 bases lay in between. Germline assignment: CDR1 DFQATT and CDR2 SNEGSKA (reference sequence). The CDR3 runs to 12 residues. The CDR3 DNA sequence: TGCAGTGCTATAGGAGACACAGATACGCAGTATTTT. Protein: CSAIGDTDTQYF.

There are a few counts of this clonotype. The rearrangement joins TRBV20-1 to TRBJ2-3; the D is unclear. V shed 1 base and J shed 5 bases, with 10 bases lying between them. Germline lookup yields CDR1 DFQATT and CDR2 SNEGSKA (reference sequence). The CDR3 consists of 13 residues. In DNA form, the CDR3 reads TGCAGTGCTAGAGGGGGTTCAGGAGATACGCAGTATTTT. Translation gives CSARGGSGDTQYF.

CDR3 nucleotides: TGTGCCAGTATGACCCGGGATATGAACACTGAAGCTTTCTTT. Residues: CASMTRDMNTEAFF. The chain combines TRBV19 with TRBJ1-1, with D uncertain. Germline loops: CDR1 LNHDA, CDR2 SQIVND (reference sequence). CDR3 length equals 14 residues. Trimming took off 7 bases at V and 0 bases at J, with 12 bases between the two ends.

The rearrangement joins TRBV20-1 to TRBJ2-5, with 8 positions matching TRBD1. In germline, CDR1 is DFQATT, CDR2 SNEGSKA (reference sequence). This CDR3 spans 13 amino acids. Unmatched junction bases numbered 3, after V lost 4 bases and J lost 2 bases. The CDR3: CSAIRQGQETQYF. As DNA, the CDR3 is TGCAGTGCTATCCGACAGGGGCAAGAGACCCAGTACTTC.

This clonotype was seen repeatedly, ten times or more. The genes are TRBV20-1 and TRBJ1-2; D gene ambiguous. This CDR3 comprises 12 residues. CDR1 DFQATT and CDR2 SNEGSKA come from the germline V gene (reference sequence). The germline V and J ends were trimmed by 1 base and 2 bases, with 5 bases remaining between them. Here the CDR3 DNA reads TGCAGTGCTAGAGGACGGAACTATGGCTACACCTTC. Amino acid sequence: CSARGRNYGYTF.

The sample holds a few counts of this clonotype. The chain couples TRBV4-2 to TRBJ1-6; TRBD1 matches at 9 bases. CDR1 is LGHNA and CDR2 is YNFKEQ in the germline V gene. The CDR3 contains 18 residues. J gave up 2 bases and V 3 bases, and 8 bases lay outside the gene matches. DNA of the CDR3: TGTGCCAGCAGCCAGGATCCACAGGGGGCAACCTATAATTCACCCCTCCACTTT. Encoded protein: CASSQDPQGATYNSPLHF.

This clonotype was counted only a few times. The chain employs TRBV12-3 or TRBV12-4 and TRBJ1-1; 8 positions agree with TRBD1. The CDR3 length is 13 residues. The V gene end was trimmed by 5 bases and the J gene end by 12 bases; junction bases not matched to a gene: 11. Here the CDR3 reads CASSPQGAAGTFF. Written as DNA, the CDR3 is TGTGCCAGCAGTCCCCAGGGGGCGGCCGGAACTTTCTTT.

This clonotype was found a few times. This chain uses TRBV5-6 with TRBJ1-5; the D is unclear. V lost 0 bases and J 2 bases, leaving 9 bases between the germline ends. The CDR3 loop spans 15 amino acids. Germline V gene data show CDR1 as SGHDT and CDR2 as YYEEEE. The CDR3 loop is CASSLAGIGNQPQHF. In DNA, the CDR3 is TGTGCCAGCAGCTTGGCCGGTATCGGCAATCAGCCCCAGCATTTT. The variable domain in full, completed from reference TRBV5-6 and TRBJ1-5, reads DAGVTQSPTHLIKTRGQQVTLRCSPKSGHDTVSWYQQALGQGPQFIFQYYEEEERQRGNFPDRFSGHQFPNYSSELNVNALLLGDSALYLCASSLAGIGNQPQHFGDGTRLSIL.

In this sample, this clonotype turned up many times. The CDR3 DNA reads as TGTGCCAGCAGCTTAGCACCAATTACCGAAGATACGCAGTATTTT. The encoded protein is CASSLAPITEDTQYF. The rearrangement uses TRBV11-2 and TRBJ2-3; the D is unclear. Trimming took 1 base from V and 5 from J, leaving 13 bases between them. Germline CDR1 is SGHAT and CDR2 is FQNNGV. The CDR3 is 15 residues long.